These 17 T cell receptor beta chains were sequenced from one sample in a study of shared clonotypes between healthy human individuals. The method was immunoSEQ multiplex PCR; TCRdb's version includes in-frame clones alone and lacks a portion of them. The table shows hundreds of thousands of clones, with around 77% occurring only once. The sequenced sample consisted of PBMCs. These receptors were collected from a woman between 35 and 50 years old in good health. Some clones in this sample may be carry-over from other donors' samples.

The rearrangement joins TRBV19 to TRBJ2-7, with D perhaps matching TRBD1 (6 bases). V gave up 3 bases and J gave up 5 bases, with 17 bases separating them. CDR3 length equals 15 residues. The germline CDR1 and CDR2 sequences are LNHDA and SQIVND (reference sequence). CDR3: CASSIGTHEGDEQYF. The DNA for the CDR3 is TGTGCCAGTAGTATTGGGACCCATGAGGGGGACGAGCAGTACTTC.

CDR3 residues: CASTREGREQYF. For the CDR3, the DNA is TGTGCCAGCACCCGCGAGGGACGGGAGCAGTACTTC. This chain uses TRBV7-9 with TRBJ2-7; perhaps D is TRBD1 or TRBD2 (5 bases each). The CDR3 extends over 12 amino acids. Germline V gene sequence: CDR1 SEHNR, CDR2 FQNEAQ (reference sequence). The V end was cut by 7 bases, the J end by 7 bases, with 14 bases between.

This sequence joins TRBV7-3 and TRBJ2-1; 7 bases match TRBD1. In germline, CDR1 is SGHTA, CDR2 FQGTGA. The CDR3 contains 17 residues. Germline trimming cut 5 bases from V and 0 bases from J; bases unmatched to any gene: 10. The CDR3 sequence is CASSLQLTGSSYNEQFF. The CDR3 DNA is TGTGCCAGCAGCCTCCAGCTGACAGGGAGCTCCTACAATGAGCAGTTCTTC.

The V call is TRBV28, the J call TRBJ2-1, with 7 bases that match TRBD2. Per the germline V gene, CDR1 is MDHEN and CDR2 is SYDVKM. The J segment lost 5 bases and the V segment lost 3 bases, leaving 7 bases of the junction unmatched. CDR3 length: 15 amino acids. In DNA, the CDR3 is TGTGCCAGCAGTTTCGGCGGGAGTAGCCACAATGAGCAGTTCTTC. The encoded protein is CASSFGGSSHNEQFF.

The CDR3 bases are TGTGCCAGCAGCTGGACTAGCGGGAGGGCCGGGGACATTCAGTACTTC. As protein: CASSWTSGRAGDIQYF. The chain is built from TRBV7-2 and TRBJ2-4, with 15 bases fitting TRBD2. Germline CDR1 SGHTA, CDR2 FQGNSA. Trimming removed 4 bases from V and 8 bases from J; junction bases left unmatched: 6. This CDR3 contains 16 residues. The full variable domain, its missing parts supplied by reference TRBV7-2 and TRBJ2-4, is GAGVSQSPSNKVTEKGKDVELRCDPISGHTALYWYRQSLGQGLEFLIYFQGNSAPDKSGLPSDRFSAERTGGSVSTLTIQRTQQEDSAVYLCASSWTSGRAGDIQYFGAGTRLSVL.

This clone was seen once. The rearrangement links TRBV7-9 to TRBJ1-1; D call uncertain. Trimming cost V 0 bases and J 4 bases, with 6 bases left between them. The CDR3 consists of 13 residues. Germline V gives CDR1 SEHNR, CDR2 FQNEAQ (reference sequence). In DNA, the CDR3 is TGTGCCAGCAGCTTAGCGCTCGCCACTGAAGCTTTCTTT. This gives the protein CASSLALATEAFF. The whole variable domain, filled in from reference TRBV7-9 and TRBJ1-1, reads DTGVSQNPRHKITKRGQNVTFRCDPISEHNRLYWYRQTLGQGPEFLTYFQNEAQLEKSRLLSDRFSAERPKGSFSTLEIQRTEQGDSAMYLCASSLALATEAFFGQGTRLTVV.

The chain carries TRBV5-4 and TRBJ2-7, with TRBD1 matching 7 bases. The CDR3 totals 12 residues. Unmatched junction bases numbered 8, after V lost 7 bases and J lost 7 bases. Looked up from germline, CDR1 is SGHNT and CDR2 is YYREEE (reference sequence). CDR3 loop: CASRQGEGEQYF. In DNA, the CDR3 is TGTGCCAGCCGTCAGGGGGAAGGGGAGCAGTACTTC.

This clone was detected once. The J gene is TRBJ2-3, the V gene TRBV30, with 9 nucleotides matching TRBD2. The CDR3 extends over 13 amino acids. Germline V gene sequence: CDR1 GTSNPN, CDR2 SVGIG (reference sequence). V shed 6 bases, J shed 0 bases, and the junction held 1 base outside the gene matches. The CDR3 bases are TGTGCCTGCAGCGGGGGGAGCACAGATACGCAGTATTTT. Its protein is CACSGGSTDTQYF.

The CDR3 DNA is TGTGCCACCAGCAGAGCAGGGTACTATGGCTACACCTTC. This codes for CATSRAGYYGYTF. The gene calls are TRBV15 and TRBJ1-2; D might be TRBD1 (5 bases). CDR3 size: 13 residues. Germline V CDR1 and CDR2: LNHNV, YYDKDF (reference sequence). V was trimmed by 1 base and J by 3 bases, leaving 6 bases between them.

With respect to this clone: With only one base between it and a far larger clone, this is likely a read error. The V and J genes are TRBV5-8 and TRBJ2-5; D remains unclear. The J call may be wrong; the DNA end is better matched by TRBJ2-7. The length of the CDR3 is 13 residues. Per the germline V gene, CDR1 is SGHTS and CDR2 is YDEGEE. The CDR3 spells CASSQTRWTEQYF. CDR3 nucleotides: TGTGCCAGCAGCCAGACCCGTTGGACCGAGCAGTACTTC.

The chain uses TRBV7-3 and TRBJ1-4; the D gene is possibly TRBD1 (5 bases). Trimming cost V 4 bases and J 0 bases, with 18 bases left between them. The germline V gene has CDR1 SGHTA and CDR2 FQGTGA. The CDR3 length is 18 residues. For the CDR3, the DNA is TGTGCCAGCAGCTCAAAGGGGATCCACACAGCAACTAATGAAAAACTGTTTTTT. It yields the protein CASSSKGIHTATNEKLFF.

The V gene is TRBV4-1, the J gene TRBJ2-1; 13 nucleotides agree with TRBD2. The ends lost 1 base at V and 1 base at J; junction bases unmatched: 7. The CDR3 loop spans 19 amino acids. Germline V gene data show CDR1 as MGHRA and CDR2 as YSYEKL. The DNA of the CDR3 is TGCGCCAGCAGCCAAGGACTAGCGGGAGGTCCAGAATCCTACAATGAGCAGTTCTTC. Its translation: CASSQGLAGGPESYNEQFF.

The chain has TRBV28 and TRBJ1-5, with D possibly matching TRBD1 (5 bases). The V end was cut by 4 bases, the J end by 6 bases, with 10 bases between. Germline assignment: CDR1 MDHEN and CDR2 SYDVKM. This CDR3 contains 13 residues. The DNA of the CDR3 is TGTGCCAGCAGTTGGGGCAGGGTTCAGCCCCAGCATTTT. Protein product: CASSWGRVQPQHF.

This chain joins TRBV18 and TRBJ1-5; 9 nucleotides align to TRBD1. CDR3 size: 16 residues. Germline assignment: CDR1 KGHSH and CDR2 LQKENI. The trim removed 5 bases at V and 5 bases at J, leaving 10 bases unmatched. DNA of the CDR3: TGTGCCAGCTCAACGACAGGGGGGGGGTACGATCAGCCCCAGCATTTT. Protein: CASSTTGGGYDQPQHF.

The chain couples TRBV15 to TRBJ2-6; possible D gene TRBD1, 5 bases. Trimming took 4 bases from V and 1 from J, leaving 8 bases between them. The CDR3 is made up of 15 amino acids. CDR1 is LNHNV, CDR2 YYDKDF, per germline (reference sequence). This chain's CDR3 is CATSIDSSGANVLTF. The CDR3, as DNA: TGTGCCACCAGCATCGACAGTTCTGGGGCCAACGTCCTGACTTTC.

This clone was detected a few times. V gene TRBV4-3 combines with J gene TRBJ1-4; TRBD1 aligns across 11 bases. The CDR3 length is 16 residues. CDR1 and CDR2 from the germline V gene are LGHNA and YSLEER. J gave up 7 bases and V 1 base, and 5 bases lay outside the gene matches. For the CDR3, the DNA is TGCGCCAGCAGCCAAGGGGGCGGGACAGGGGGTGAAAAACTGTTTTTT. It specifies CASSQGGGTGGEKLFF.

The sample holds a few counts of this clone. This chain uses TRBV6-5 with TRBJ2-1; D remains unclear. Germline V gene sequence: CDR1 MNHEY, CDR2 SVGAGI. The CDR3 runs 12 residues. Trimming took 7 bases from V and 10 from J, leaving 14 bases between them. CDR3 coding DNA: TGTGCCAGCACCCGGGTCTCCGGGGAGCAGTTCTTC. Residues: CASTRVSGEQFF.